The 25 T cell receptor beta chains below come from one sample, sequenced in a study of radiotherapy plus CTLA-4 blockade in lung cancer. Sequencing was performed with immunoSEQ multiplex PCR; in TCRdb, only in-frame clones are kept and a portion is missing. The data show fewer than 65,000 clones, with roughly 77% seen just once and around 2.4% held by the top ten. Sequencing used peripheral blood, obtained from a patient treated with radiotherapy plus ipilimumab. Source of these receptors: a human donor with non-small cell lung cancer whose response to radiotherapy plus ipilimumab could not be evaluated.

The chain employs TRBV27 and TRBJ2-5, with D possibly matching TRBD2 (6 bases). The CDR3 is 16 amino acids. Germline V gene data show CDR1 as MNHEY and CDR2 as SMNVEV (reference sequence). Deletions cut 4 bases from V and 2 bases from J, with 17 bases between. The CDR3 nucleotides read TGTGCCAGCAGTTCGCACTCCCGGGAGCCACAAGAGACCCAGTACTTC. This encodes CASSSHSREPQETQYF.

The V and J genes are TRBV5-6 and TRBJ1-5, with D maybe TRBD1 (5 bases). The V end was cut by 0 bases, the J end by 7 bases, with 8 bases between. Germline CDR1 is SGHDT and CDR2 is YYEEEE. The length of the CDR3 is 13 residues. For the CDR3, the DNA is TGTGCCAGCAGCTTGGGGAGGGGACAGCCCCAGCATTTT. The encoded protein is CASSLGRGQPQHF.

DNA for the CDR3: TGTGCCAGCAGGCCGACTACCCCCGTCTACAATGAGCAGTTCTTC. Protein sequence: CASRPTTPVYNEQFF. The rearrangement uses TRBV28 and TRBJ2-1, with D possibly TRBD2 on 5 matching bases. Trimming took off 6 bases at V and 3 bases at J, with 15 bases between the two ends. Germline V lookup: CDR1 MDHEN, CDR2 SYDVKM. The CDR3 consists of 15 residues.

This clone has a single count. This chain uses TRBV27 with TRBJ2-7, with a tentative D call TRBD1 (6 bases). V lost 3 bases to trimming and J lost 0 bases, with 9 bases between them. Germline V gene data show CDR1 as MNHEY and CDR2 as SMNVEV (reference sequence). The CDR3 is 14 amino acids. The CDR3 DNA reads TGTGCCAGCAGTTTTAGGGGGAGCTCCTACGAGCAGTACTTC. Its translation is CASSFRGSSYEQYF.

The chain is built from TRBV6-5 and TRBJ2-5; the D gene is possibly TRBD2 (6 bases). The CDR3 length is 14 residues. Trimming left V 4 bases short and J 6 bases short, with 15 bases between. Germline V gives CDR1 MNHEY, CDR2 SVGAGI. The CDR3, as DNA: TGTGCCAGCAGTTGGGAGAAAGGGAGGAAGACCCAGTACTTC. Translation: CASSWEKGRKTQYF.

This chain joins TRBV7-3 and TRBJ2-1; a possible D gene is TRBD2 (6 bases). CDR3 length: 14 amino acids. V lost 4 bases and J 2 bases, leaving 9 bases between the germline ends. The V gene's germline CDR1 is SGHTA and CDR2 FQGTGA. CDR3 bases: TGTGCCAGCAGCTCTAGCGCCACCTACAATGAGCAGTTCTTC. This codes for CASSSSATYNEQFF.

The chain recombines TRBV2 with TRBJ2-1, with TRBD2 matching 9 bases. The CDR3 length is 14 residues. V lost 2 bases and J lost 16; bases outside the gene matches: 12. Per germline, CDR1 SNHLY and CDR2 FYNNEI. The CDR3 DNA reads as TGTGCCAGCAGTGAAAGCGCGGGGGGGGCAATCTCCTTCTTC. Translated: CASSESAGGAISFF.

The V gene is TRBV7-9, the J gene TRBJ1-2, with 7 nucleotides matching TRBD1. The CDR3 covers 15 residues. Trimming took 4 bases from V and 2 from J; bases not matched to a gene: 7. Germline V gene data show CDR1 as SEHNR and CDR2 as FQNEAQ (reference sequence). CDR3: CASSYHQGVNYGYTF. CDR3 DNA: TGTGCCAGCAGCTATCATCAGGGGGTGAACTATGGCTACACCTTC.

The chain recombines TRBV18 with TRBJ2-2, with 7 bases that match TRBD1. Trimming cost V 3 bases and J 4 bases; bases outside gene matches: 5. The length of the CDR3 is 15 residues. CDR1 and CDR2 from the germline V gene are KGHSH and LQKENI. DNA of the CDR3: TGTGCCAGCTCACCCACGACAGGGAGCACCGGGGAGCTGTTTTTT. Protein: CASSPTTGSTGELFF.

The rearrangement links TRBV2 to TRBJ2-7, with TRBD2 as a possible D gene (5 bases). V was shortened by 6 bases and J by 1 base, with 10 bases between the two germline ends. The CDR3 sequence is 13 residues long. Germline V lookup: CDR1 SNHLY, CDR2 FYNNEI. The CDR3 spells CASRLGSSYEQYF. Written as DNA, the CDR3 is TGTGCCAGCAGGCTAGGGAGTTCCTACGAGCAGTACTTC.

This chain joins TRBV29-1 and TRBJ1-1; the D gene is possibly TRBD1 (6 bases). The germline V and J ends were trimmed by 4 bases and 4 bases, with 19 bases remaining between them. The CDR3 has 15 residues. The V gene's germline CDR1 is SQVTM and CDR2 ANQGSEA. The CDR3 DNA reads TGCAGCGTTGTCTGGCGGGGGCAAGGGACCACTGAAGCTTTCTTT. Amino acid sequence: CSVVWRGQGTTEAFF.

The rearrangement uses TRBV2 and TRBJ2-7, with D possibly being TRBD1 (6 bases). Germline CDR1 is SNHLY and CDR2 is FYNNEI. CDR3 length equals 18 residues. V was cut by 6 bases and J by 6 bases, with 30 bases left in between. CDR3 amino acids: CASSGVNPTGTLDTEQYF. CDR3 DNA: TGTGCCAGCAGCGGAGTCAATCCAACCGGGACACTCGATACCGAGCAGTACTTC.

J is TRBJ2-3 and V is TRBV13; TRBD2 matches at 8 bases. Looked up from germline, CDR1 is PRHDT and CDR2 is FYEKMQ (reference sequence). V was pared by 5 bases and J by 3 bases, with 10 bases of the junction left unmatched. This CDR3 is 16 amino acids long. CDR3 bases: TGTGCCAGCAGCATCGATCGGGGGGGCCAGACAGATACGCAGTATTTT. It yields the protein CASSIDRGGQTDTQYF.

The chain uses TRBV7-6 and TRBJ2-3, with TRBD2 matching 9 bases. The V and J ends lost 0 bases and 7 bases, in that order; junction bases with no gene match: 20. Germline V gene sequence: CDR1 SGHVS, CDR2 FNYEAQ. There are 20 residues in the CDR3. CDR3 DNA: TGTGCCAGCAGCTTAGCGGCAGGGCGATTAAGCGGGGGGCTCCCAAATACGCAGTATTTT. Protein product: CASSLAAGRLSGGLPNTQYF. Full variable domain (missing parts from reference TRBV7-6 and TRBJ2-3): GAGVSQSPRYKVTKRGQDVALRCDPISGHVSLYWYRQALGQGPEFLTYFNYEAQQDKSGLPNDRFSAERPEGSISTLTIQRTEQRDSAMYRCASSLAAGRLSGGLPNTQYFGPGTRLTVL.

This chain joins TRBV5-4 and TRBJ2-5; 13 bases are a match to TRBD2. CDR1 is SGHNT, CDR2 YYREEE, per germline (reference sequence). Unmatched junction bases numbered 1, after V lost 1 base and J lost 4 bases. CDR3 length: 15 amino acids. CDR3 residues: CASSLRLAGGETQYF. The DNA for the CDR3 is TGTGCCAGCAGCTTGAGACTAGCGGGAGGAGAGACCCAGTACTTC.

The chain is built from TRBV7-9 and TRBJ2-7, with D hard to call. V was cut by 2 bases and J by 4 bases, with 6 bases left in between. The CDR3 has 12 amino acids. The germline V gene encodes CDR1 SEHNR and CDR2 FQNEAQ (reference sequence). The CDR3 DNA is TGTGCCAGCAGCTTAAATCGGTACGAGCAGTACTTC. Protein product: CASSLNRYEQYF.

This clone was observed at least ten times. The chain combines TRBV7-9 with TRBJ1-4; 7 bases align to TRBD1. The J segment lost 3 bases and the V segment lost 5 bases, leaving 6 bases of the junction unmatched. Germline V gene sequence: CDR1 SEHNR, CDR2 FQNEAQ (reference sequence). The CDR3 totals 15 residues. CDR3 DNA: TGTGCCAGCAGCCTCCGGGACAGCCCTAATGAAAAACTGTTTTTT. Amino acids: CASSLRDSPNEKLFF. Using reference TRBV7-9 and TRBJ1-4 for the parts outside the CDR3, the full variable domain is DTGVSQNPRHKITKRGQNVTFRCDPISEHNRLYWYRQTLGQGPEFLTYFQNEAQLEKSRLLSDRFSAERPKGSFSTLEIQRTEQGDSAMYLCASSLRDSPNEKLFFGSGTQLSVL.

This clone was observed a handful of times. The V and J genes are TRBV21-1 and TRBJ1-1; the table's D call, TRBD1, has no DNA check behind it. TRBV21-1 is a pseudogene segment. This CDR3 comprises 16 residues. The CDR3: CASSKKFPGPLAEAFF. In DNA form, the CDR3 reads TGTGCCAGCAGCAAAAAGTTTCCAGGCCCGCTCGCTGAAGCTTTCTTT.

The rearrangement links TRBV19 to TRBJ1-5; TRBD1 matches 10 bases. CDR1 LNHDA and CDR2 SQIVND come from the germline V gene (reference sequence). The CDR3 consists of 15 residues. V dropped 4 bases and J dropped 5; count of bases not matched to a gene: 5. The CDR3 coding sequence is TGTGCCAGTAGTAACTACGGGACAGGGGATCAGCCCCAGCATTTT. The encoded protein is CASSNYGTGDQPQHF.

The chain recombines TRBV19 with TRBJ2-2; 11 nucleotides match TRBD2. V was clipped by 3 bases and J by 4 bases; unmatched bases: 7. The germline V gene encodes CDR1 LNHDA and CDR2 SQIVND (reference sequence). This CDR3 has 17 residues. This chain's CDR3 is CASSILGLAVGTGELFF. As DNA, the CDR3 is TGTGCCAGTAGTATTTTGGGACTAGCGGTGGGCACCGGGGAGCTGTTTTTT.

The rearrangement joins TRBV9 to TRBJ2-2, with 13 nucleotides matching TRBD2. V lost 4 bases, J lost 7 bases, and 10 bases stayed unmatched. The germline CDR1 and CDR2 sequences are SGDLS and YYNGEE. The CDR3 covers 17 residues. The CDR3 reads CASSIRTSGRIDGELFF. CDR3 sequence (DNA): TGTGCCAGCAGCATTAGGACTAGCGGGAGAATCGACGGGGAGCTGTTTTTT. Drawing the rest from reference TRBV9 and TRBJ2-2, the complete variable domain is DSGVTQTPKHLITATGQRVTLRCSPRSGDLSVYWYQQSLDQGLQFLIQYYNGEERAKGNILERFSAQQFPDLHSELNLSSLELGDSALYFCASSIRTSGRIDGELFFGEGSRLTVL.

The chain is built from TRBV6-5 and TRBJ1-6; 9 bases fit TRBD1. This CDR3 region has 15 residues. In germline, CDR1 is MNHEY, CDR2 SVGAGI. V lost 6 bases to trimming and J lost 7 bases; unmatched junction nucleotides: 7. The DNA of the CDR3 is TGTGCCAGCAGCTACGACAGGGGGGGGAATTCACCCCTCCACTTT. Protein product: CASSYDRGGNSPLHF.

CDR3 region: CASSLGGTGALGYTF. In nucleotides, the CDR3 is TGTGCCAGCAGCTTAGGCGGAACAGGGGCTCTTGGCTACACCTTC. V is TRBV7-8 and J is TRBJ1-2; 7 bases agree with TRBD1. V was clipped by 1 base and J by 7 bases; unmatched bases: 9. From germline, CDR1 is SGHVS and CDR2 FQNEAQ. There are 15 residues in the CDR3.

The chain joins TRBV18 to TRBJ2-7, with unresolved D. The CDR3 length is 12 residues. V was shortened by 3 bases and J by 7 bases, with 10 bases between the two germline ends. Germline assignment: CDR1 KGHSH and CDR2 LQKENI. The CDR3 loop reads CASSPERREQYF. CDR3 bases: TGTGCCAGCTCACCTGAGCGAAGAGAGCAGTACTTC.

V usage is TRBV7-2 and J usage is TRBJ1-4; TRBD1 matches 9 bases. The ends lost 2 bases at V and 8 bases at J; junction bases unmatched: 3. The CDR3 totals 14 residues. Per germline, CDR1 SGHTA and CDR2 FQGNSA. The CDR3 coding sequence is TGTGCCAGCAGCTTATTTACAGGGGGCGAAAAACTGTTTTTT. It is translated as CASSLFTGGEKLFF.